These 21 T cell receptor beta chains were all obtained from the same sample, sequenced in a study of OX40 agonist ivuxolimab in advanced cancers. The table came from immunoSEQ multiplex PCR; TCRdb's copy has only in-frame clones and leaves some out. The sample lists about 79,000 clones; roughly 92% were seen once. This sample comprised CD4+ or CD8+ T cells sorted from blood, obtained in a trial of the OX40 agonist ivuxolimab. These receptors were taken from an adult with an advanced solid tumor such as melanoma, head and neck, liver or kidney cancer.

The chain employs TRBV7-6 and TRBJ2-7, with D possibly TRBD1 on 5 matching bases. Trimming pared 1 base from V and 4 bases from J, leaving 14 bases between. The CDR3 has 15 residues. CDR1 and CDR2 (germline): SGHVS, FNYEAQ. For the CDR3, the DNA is TGTGCCAGCAGCTTAGGGGCAGGGAAAACTTACGAGCAGTACTTC. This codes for CASSLGAGKTYEQYF.

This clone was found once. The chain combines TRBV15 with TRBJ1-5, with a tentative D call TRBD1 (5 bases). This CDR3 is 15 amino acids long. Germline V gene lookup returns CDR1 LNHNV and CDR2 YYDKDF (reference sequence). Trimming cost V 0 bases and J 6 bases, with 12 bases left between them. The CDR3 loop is CATSRDRGVFQPQHF. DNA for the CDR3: TGTGCCACCAGCAGAGATAGAGGGGTTTTTCAGCCCCAGCATTTT.

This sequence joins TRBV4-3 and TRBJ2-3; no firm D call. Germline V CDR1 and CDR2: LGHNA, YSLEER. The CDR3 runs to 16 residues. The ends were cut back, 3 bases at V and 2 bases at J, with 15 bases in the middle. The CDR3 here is CASSHVQEYHTDTQYF. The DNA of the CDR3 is TGCGCCAGCAGCCATGTTCAGGAGTATCACACAGATACGCAGTATTTT.

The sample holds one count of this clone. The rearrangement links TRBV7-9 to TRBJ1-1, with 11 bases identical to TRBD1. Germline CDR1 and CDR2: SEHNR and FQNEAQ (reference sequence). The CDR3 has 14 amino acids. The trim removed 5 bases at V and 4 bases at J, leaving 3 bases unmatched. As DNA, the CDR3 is TGTGCCAGCAGCGGACAGGGGGCGACCACTGAAGCTTTCTTT. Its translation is CASSGQGATTEAFF. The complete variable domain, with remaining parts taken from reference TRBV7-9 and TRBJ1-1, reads DTGVSQNPRHKITKRGQNVTFRCDPISEHNRLYWYRQTLGQGPEFLTYFQNEAQLEKSRLLSDRFSAERPKGSFSTLEIQRTEQGDSAMYLCASSGQGATTEAFFGQGTRLTVV.

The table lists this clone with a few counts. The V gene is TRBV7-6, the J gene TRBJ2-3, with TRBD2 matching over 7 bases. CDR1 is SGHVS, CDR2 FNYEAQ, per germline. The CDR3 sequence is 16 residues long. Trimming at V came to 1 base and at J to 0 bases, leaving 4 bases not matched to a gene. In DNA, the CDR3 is TGTGCCAGCAGCTTAGAGGCTAGCGGAAGCACAGATACGCAGTATTTT. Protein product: CASSLEASGSTDTQYF.

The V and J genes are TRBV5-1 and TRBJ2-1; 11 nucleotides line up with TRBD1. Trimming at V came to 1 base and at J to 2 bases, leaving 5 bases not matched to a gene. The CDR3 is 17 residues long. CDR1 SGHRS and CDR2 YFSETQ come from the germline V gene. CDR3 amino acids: CASSLQGTGGTYNEQFF. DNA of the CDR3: TGCGCCAGCAGCTTGCAAGGGACAGGGGGAACCTACAATGAGCAGTTCTTC.

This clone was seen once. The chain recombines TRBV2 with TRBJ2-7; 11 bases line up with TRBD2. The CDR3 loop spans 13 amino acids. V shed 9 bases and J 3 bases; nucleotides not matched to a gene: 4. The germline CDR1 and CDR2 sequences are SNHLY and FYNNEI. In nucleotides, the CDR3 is TGTGCCAGTTTACTAGCGGGGGTCTACGAGCAGTACTTC. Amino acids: CASLLAGVYEQYF.

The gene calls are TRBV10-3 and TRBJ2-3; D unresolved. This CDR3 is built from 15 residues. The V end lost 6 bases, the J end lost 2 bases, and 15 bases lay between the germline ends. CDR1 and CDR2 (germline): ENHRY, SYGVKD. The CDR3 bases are TGTGCCATCAGAGTGCTCGATGGCCTCACAGATACGCAGTATTTT. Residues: CAIRVLDGLTDTQYF.

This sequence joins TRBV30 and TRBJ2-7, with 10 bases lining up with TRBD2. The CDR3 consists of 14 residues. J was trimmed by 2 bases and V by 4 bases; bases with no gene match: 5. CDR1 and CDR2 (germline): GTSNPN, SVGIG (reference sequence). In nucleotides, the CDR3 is TGTGCCTGGACAGTAGCGGGGGGCCCCTACGAGCAGTACTTC. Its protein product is CAWTVAGGPYEQYF.

This CDR3 is CASSLGPSGGEQFF. The CDR3 DNA reads as TGTGCCAGCAGCTTAGGTCCTAGCGGGGGTGAGCAGTTCTTC. The chain uses TRBV13 and TRBJ2-1, with 10 bases lining up with TRBD2. The CDR3 sequence is 14 residues long. V trimming: 0 bases; J trimming: 9 bases; junction bases outside the gene matches: 2. The germline V gene has CDR1 PRHDT and CDR2 FYEKMQ (reference sequence).

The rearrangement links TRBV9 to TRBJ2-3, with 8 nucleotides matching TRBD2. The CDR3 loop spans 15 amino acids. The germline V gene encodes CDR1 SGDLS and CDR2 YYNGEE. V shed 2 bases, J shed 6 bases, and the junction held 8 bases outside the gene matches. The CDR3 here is CASSVYGTSGDTQYF. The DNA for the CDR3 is TGTGCCAGCAGCGTGTATGGGACTAGTGGTGATACGCAGTATTTT.

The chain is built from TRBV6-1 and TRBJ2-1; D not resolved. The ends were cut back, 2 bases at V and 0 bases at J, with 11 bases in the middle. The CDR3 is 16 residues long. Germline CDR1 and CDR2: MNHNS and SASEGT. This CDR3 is CASSEYGWSSYNEQFF. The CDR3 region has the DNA TGTGCCAGCAGTGAATATGGGTGGAGCTCCTACAATGAGCAGTTCTTC.

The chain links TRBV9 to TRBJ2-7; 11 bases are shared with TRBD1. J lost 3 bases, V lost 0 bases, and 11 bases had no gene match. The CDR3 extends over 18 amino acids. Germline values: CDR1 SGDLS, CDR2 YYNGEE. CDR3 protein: CASSVDPQPGQGVYEQYF. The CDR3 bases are TGTGCCAGCAGCGTAGACCCGCAGCCGGGACAGGGGGTCTACGAGCAGTACTTC.

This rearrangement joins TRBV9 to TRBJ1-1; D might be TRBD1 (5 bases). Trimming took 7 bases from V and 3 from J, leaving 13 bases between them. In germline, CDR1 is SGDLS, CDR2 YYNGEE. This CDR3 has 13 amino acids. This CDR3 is CASATGGHTEAFF. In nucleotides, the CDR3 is TGTGCCAGCGCGACCGGGGGTCACACTGAAGCTTTCTTT.

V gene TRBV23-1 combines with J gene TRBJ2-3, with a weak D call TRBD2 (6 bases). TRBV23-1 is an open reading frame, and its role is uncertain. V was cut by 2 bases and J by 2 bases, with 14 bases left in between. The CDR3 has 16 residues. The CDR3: CASSQLPGLITDTQYF. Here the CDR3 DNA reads TGCGCCAGCAGTCAACTACCGGGACTGATCACAGATACGCAGTATTTT.

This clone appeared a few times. This CDR3 is CASSFLTGELFF. Written as DNA, the CDR3 is TGTGCCAGCAGCTTTCTTACCGGGGAGCTGTTTTTT. This chain links TRBV7-9 with TRBJ2-2; D unclear. This CDR3 is 12 amino acids long. V was clipped by 3 bases and J by 5 bases, with 4 bases between them. Germline CDR1 and CDR2: SEHNR and FQNEAQ (reference sequence).

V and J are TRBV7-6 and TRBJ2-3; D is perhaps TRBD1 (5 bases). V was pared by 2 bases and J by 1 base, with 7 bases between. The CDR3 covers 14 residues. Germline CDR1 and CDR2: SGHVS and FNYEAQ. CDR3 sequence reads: CASSLIGGTDTQYF. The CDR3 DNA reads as TGTGCCAGCAGCTTAATAGGGGGCACAGATACGCAGTATTTT.

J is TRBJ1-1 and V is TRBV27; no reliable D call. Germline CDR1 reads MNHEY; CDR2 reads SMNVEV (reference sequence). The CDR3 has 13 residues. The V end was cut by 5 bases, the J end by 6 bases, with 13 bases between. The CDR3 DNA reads TGTGCCAGCAGTCCACCGGCGTTCTCTGAAGCTTTCTTT. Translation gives CASSPPAFSEAFF.

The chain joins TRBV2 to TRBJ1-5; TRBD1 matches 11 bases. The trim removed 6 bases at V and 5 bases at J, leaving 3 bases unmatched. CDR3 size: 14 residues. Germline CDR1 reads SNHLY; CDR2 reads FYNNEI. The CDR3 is CASRPDRGHQPQHF. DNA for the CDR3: TGTGCCAGCAGACCGGACAGGGGGCATCAGCCCCAGCATTTT.

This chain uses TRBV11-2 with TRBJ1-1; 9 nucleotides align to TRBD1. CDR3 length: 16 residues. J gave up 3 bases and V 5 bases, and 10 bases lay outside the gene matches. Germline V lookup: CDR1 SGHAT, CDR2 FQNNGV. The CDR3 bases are TGTGCCAGCAGCCCACTACAGGGGGCGCCGGACACTGAAGCTTTCTTT. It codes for CASSPLQGAPDTEAFF. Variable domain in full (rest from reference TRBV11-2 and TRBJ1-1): EAGVAQSPRYKIIEKRQSVAFWCNPISGHATLYWYQQILGQGPKLLIQFQNNGVVDDSQLPKDRFSAERLKGVDSTLKIQPAKLEDSAVYLCASSPLQGAPDTEAFFGQGTRLTVV.

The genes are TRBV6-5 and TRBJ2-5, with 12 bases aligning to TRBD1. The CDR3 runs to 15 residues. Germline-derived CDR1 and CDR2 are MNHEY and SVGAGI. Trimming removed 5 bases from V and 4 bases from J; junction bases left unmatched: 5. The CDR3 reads CASSTGTGGGETQYF. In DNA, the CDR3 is TGTGCCAGCAGTACGGGGACAGGGGGCGGAGAGACCCAGTACTTC.